The 14 T cell receptor beta chains below were found in one sample sequenced in a study of identical twins. MiXCR, applied by TCRdb to the 5' RACE reads, yields one record per CDR3 protein. Of roughly 690,000 distinct CDR3 sequences listed, over 20% are singletons. Separately, the same data were catalogued under a study of T cells expressing NK-cell markers.

Input material: PBMCs. The receptor set was obtained from a woman aged 18-29 years in good health.

This chain joins TRBV20-1 and TRBJ2-3; possibly TRBD1 for D (5 bases). Germline V gene sequence: CDR1 DFQATT, CDR2 SNEGSKA (reference sequence). The CDR3 has 14 residues. V was pared by 3 bases and J by 2 bases, with 12 bases between. The CDR3 here is CSARTEWHTDTQYF. The CDR3 DNA is TGCAGTGCTAGGACAGAGTGGCACACAGATACGCAGTATTTT.

A few counts support this clonotype. V and J are TRBV5-6 and TRBJ1-2, with D maybe TRBD1 (5 bases). The CDR3 has 15 residues. Trimming removed 0 bases from V and 2 bases from J, with 11 bases in between. Per the germline V gene, CDR1 is SGHDT and CDR2 is YYEEEE. The CDR3 nucleotides are TGTGCCAGCAGCTTGGCCTGGGCAGGGAACTATGGCTACACCTTC. As protein: CASSLAWAGNYGYTF. The whole variable domain, remainder taken from reference TRBV5-6 and TRBJ1-2, is DAGVTQSPTHLIKTRGQQVTLRCSPKSGHDTVSWYQQALGQGPQFIFQYYEEEERQRGNFPDRFSGHQFPNYSSELNVNALLLGDSALYLCASSLAWAGNYGYTFGSGTRLTVV.

V is TRBV12-3 or TRBV12-4 and J is TRBJ1-2; a possible D gene is TRBD1 (5 bases). The ends were cut back, 6 bases at V and 8 bases at J, with 19 bases in the middle. The CDR3 spans 14 residues. DNA for the CDR3: TGTGCCAGCAGCCGGGGGGACCACACGGCAGGCTACACCTTC. Translated, it gives CASSRGDHTAGYTF.

This clonotype was counted ten times or more. For the CDR3, the DNA is TGCAGCGTTGCCGGGCAGGGTAGTAACAACGAGCAGTACTTC. This translates into CSVAGQGSNNEQYF. The chain couples TRBV29-1 to TRBJ2-7, with a possible D match to TRBD1 (5 bases). The germline gives CDR1 SQVTM, CDR2 ANQGSEA. Trimming stripped 4 bases from V and 5 bases from J, with 18 bases between. The CDR3 totals 14 residues.

This clonotype came up once. The V gene is TRBV20-1, the J gene TRBJ2-3, with TRBD1 matching 10 bases. The germline V gene has CDR1 DFQATT and CDR2 SNEGSKA (reference sequence). The CDR3 spans 16 residues. V lost 7 bases and J lost 2; bases outside the gene matches: 12. For the CDR3, the DNA is TGCAGTGTCAGCGCCCAGGGACAGGGGTACACAGATACGCAGTATTTT. Residues: CSVSAQGQGYTDTQYF.

J is TRBJ1-1 and V is TRBV12-3 or TRBV12-4; D possibly corresponds to TRBD1 (5 bases). The V gene lost 5 bases and the J gene lost 3 bases, with 13 bases spanning the gap. There are 14 residues in the CDR3. The CDR3 nucleotides read TGTGCCAGCAGTCTGGGAGGGGAGGACACTGAAGCTTTCTTT. It codes for CASSLGGEDTEAFF.

This clonotype showed up just a few times. Here the CDR3 DNA reads TGTGCCAGTTTCTCGGGGAGCTCCTACAATGAGCAGTTCTTC. Translating it yields CASFSGSSYNEQFF. V and J are TRBV2 and TRBJ2-1; D may be TRBD2 (5 bases). This CDR3 spans 14 amino acids. CDR1 and CDR2 from the germline V gene are SNHLY and FYNNEI. V was shortened by 9 bases and J by 0 bases, with 12 bases between the two germline ends.

The V and J genes are TRBV5-1 and TRBJ1-1; perhaps TRBD1 as D (5 bases). V was clipped by 2 bases and J by 1 base, with 12 bases between them. CDR3 length: 15 residues. The germline V gene has CDR1 SGHRS and CDR2 YFSETQ. CDR3 DNA sequence: TGCGCCAGCAGCTTATGGGGCCAGGAGAACACTGAAGCTTTCTTT. Translating gives CASSLWGQENTEAFF.

There are a few counts of this clonotype. The CDR3 nucleotides are TGCAGCGTGGAATACGGGGGCCGCGGCTATGGCTACACCTTC. The encoded protein is CSVEYGGRGYGYTF. The chain couples TRBV29-1 to TRBJ1-2; the D gene is possibly TRBD1 (6 bases). This CDR3 spans 14 amino acids. Trimming pared 6 bases from V and 4 bases from J, leaving 18 bases between. The germline V gene has CDR1 SQVTM and CDR2 ANQGSEA.

This clonotype was counted between two and nine times. V and J are TRBV20-1 and TRBJ2-1; TRBD1 matches 12 bases. CDR1 and CDR2 from the germline V gene are DFQATT and SNEGSKA (reference sequence). The CDR3 length is 14 residues. With 6 bases clipped from V and 7 bases from J, the junction kept 7 bases outside the gene matches. CDR3 residues: CSATGTGGWNEQFF. For the CDR3, the DNA is TGCAGTGCAACCGGGACAGGGGGCTGGAATGAGCAGTTCTTC.

V and J are TRBV12-3 or TRBV12-4 and TRBJ2-7, with D uncertain. The CDR3 is made up of 13 amino acids. Trimming took off 6 bases at V and 3 bases at J, with 12 bases between the two ends. The CDR3 spells CASRSPNSYEQYF. Here the CDR3 DNA reads TGTGCCAGCAGATCACCTAACAGCTACGAGCAGTACTTC.

This clonotype has ten or more counts. This chain uses TRBV10-3 with TRBJ2-1; D is possibly TRBD2 (5 bases). CDR1 ENHRY and CDR2 SYGVKD come from the germline V gene. Trimming removed 8 bases from V and 2 bases from J, with 16 bases in between. This CDR3 is 15 amino acids long. CDR3 nucleotide sequence: TGTGCCATCGGTCGGATTAGCGCAACCTACAATGAGCAGTTCTTC. It is translated as CAIGRISATYNEQFF.

The chain uses TRBV6-5 and TRBJ1-1, with D perhaps matching TRBD1 (6 bases). The CDR3 has 14 amino acids. Germline CDR1 MNHEY, CDR2 SVGAGI. V was cut by 2 bases and J by 4 bases, with 11 bases left in between. The CDR3 loop is CASSYQTGRTEAFF. The CDR3 bases are TGTGCCAGCAGTTACCAAACAGGGCGCACTGAAGCTTTCTTT.

This clonotype was seen a handful of times. This rearrangement joins TRBV7-9 to TRBJ1-1; D not resolved. Trimming pared 5 bases from V and 1 base from J, leaving 20 bases between. This CDR3 comprises 17 residues. Germline lookup yields CDR1 SEHNR and CDR2 FQNEAQ (reference sequence). Written as DNA, the CDR3 is TGTGCCAGCAGCGGTACTCCCGGACTTACTAAGAACACTGAAGCTTTCTTT. Residues: CASSGTPGLTKNTEAFF.